These T cell receptor beta chains were read from a single sample in a study of Ad26.COV2.S vaccination and SARS-CoV-2 variants. Repertoires were generated with immunoSEQ multiplex PCR, while TCRdb's copy carries only in-frame clones and drops some. The data show around 270,000 clones, roughly 89% seen once. The sample was peripheral blood, taken in a trial of Ad26.COV2.S vaccine versus placebo. The receptor source for this set is a person between 18 and 65 years old who received the Ad26.COV2.S COVID-19 vaccine or a placebo. Both conserved end residues are trimmed from each CDR3. D genes are given only for firm matches.

CDR3 protein: ASSLTAGGLETQY; J gene: TRBJ2-5; D gene: TRBD2; V gene: TRBV5-4
CDR3 protein: ASSYSRSPSTDTQY; J gene: TRBJ2-3; D gene: .; V gene: TRBV6-5
CDR3 protein: ASSLYRGRLNTEAF; J gene: TRBJ1-1; D gene: TRBD1; V gene: TRBV6-2/TRBV6-3
CDR3 protein: ASSEVGGANQPQH; J gene: TRBJ1-5; D gene: .; V gene: TRBV6-1
CDR3 protein: ASSADRASYNSPLH; J gene: TRBJ1-6; D gene: TRBD1; V gene: TRBV7-9
CDR3 protein: ASSLQTRGNLF; J gene: TRBJ1-4; D gene: .; V gene: TRBV2
CDR3 protein: ASSPGIGVSNTGELF; J gene: TRBJ2-2; D gene: .; V gene: TRBV5-4
CDR3 protein: ASSLNHGLAGGNEQF; J gene: TRBJ2-1; D gene: TRBD2; V gene: TRBV14
CDR3 protein: ASSVEGTDTQY; J gene: TRBJ2-3; D gene: .; V gene: TRBV9
CDR3 protein: ASKEVGGRRDTEAF; J gene: TRBJ1-1; D gene: .; V gene: TRBV19
CDR3 protein: ASSLPGGYRHEQY; J gene: TRBJ2-7; D gene: .; V gene: TRBV5-4
CDR3 protein: ASSADRGRGEQY; J gene: TRBJ2-7; D gene: TRBD1; V gene: TRBV6-5
CDR3 protein: ATSGSDRPRTIYNEQF; J gene: TRBJ2-1; D gene: .; V gene: TRBV24-1
CDR3 protein: ASSQENTAEKLF; J gene: TRBJ1-4; D gene: .; V gene: TRBV4-2
CDR3 protein: ASSPADRGWYVYGYT; J gene: TRBJ1-2; D gene: TRBD1; V gene: TRBV9
CDR3 protein: ASSEAHTLNTGELF; J gene: TRBJ2-2; D gene: .; V gene: TRBV6-1
CDR3 protein: SVQFRLAIDNEQF; J gene: TRBJ2-1; D gene: TRBD2; V gene: TRBV29-1
CDR3 protein: ASSTSRLTTDTQY; J gene: TRBJ2-3; D gene: .; V gene: TRBV27
CDR3 protein: ASRTGINTEAF; J gene: TRBJ1-1; D gene: TRBD1; V gene: TRBV5-1
CDR3 protein: ASSPVGSGGGNTGELF; J gene: TRBJ2-2; D gene: .; V gene: TRBV7-2
CDR3 protein: ASSFDRVYGYT; J gene: TRBJ1-2; D gene: .; V gene: TRBV5-1
CDR3 protein: ASSFRETGNTIY; J gene: TRBJ1-3; D gene: .; V gene: TRBV5-4
CDR3 protein: ASSRDRGRIAEQY; J gene: TRBJ2-7; D gene: TRBD1; V gene: TRBV7-2
CDR3 protein: ASSLQGEKTQY; J gene: TRBJ2-5; D gene: TRBD1; V gene: TRBV5-6
CDR3 protein: ASSSPGGGYT; J gene: TRBJ1-2; D gene: .; V gene: TRBV5-4
CDR3 protein: ASSLGQGYNEKLF; J gene: TRBJ1-4; D gene: TRBD1; V gene: TRBV5-1
CDR3 protein: ASSIDNRGNTEAF; J gene: TRBJ1-1; D gene: TRBD1; V gene: TRBV19
CDR3 protein: AIAGTDNEKLF; J gene: TRBJ1-4; D gene: TRBD1; V gene: TRBV10-3
CDR3 protein: ASPGGPLH; J gene: TRBJ1-6; D gene: .; V gene: TRBV11-3
CDR3 protein: ASSRSTDTQY; J gene: TRBJ2-3; D gene: .; V gene: TRBV9
CDR3 protein: ASSPVPKQPQH; J gene: TRBJ1-5; D gene: .; V gene: TRBV19
CDR3 protein: ASSSAGTGRSEAF; J gene: TRBJ1-1; D gene: TRBD1; V gene: TRBV6-2/TRBV6-3
CDR3 protein: ASSDWASGYT; J gene: TRBJ1-2; D gene: .; V gene: TRBV6-1
CDR3 protein: ATEIVRPNYGYT; J gene: TRBJ1-2; D gene: .; V gene: TRBV6-4
CDR3 protein: ASSLSQGNGQPQH; J gene: TRBJ1-5; D gene: .; V gene: TRBV7-2
CDR3 protein: ASSTYNEQF; J gene: TRBJ2-1; D gene: .; V gene: TRBV25-1
CDR3 protein: ASSLGRREDTGELF; J gene: TRBJ2-2; D gene: TRBD2; V gene: TRBV11-3
CDR3 protein: AISASESNQPQH; J gene: TRBJ1-5; D gene: .; V gene: TRBV10-3
CDR3 protein: ASSLTFSRDYRSNEQF; J gene: TRBJ2-1; D gene: .; V gene: TRBV7-3
CDR3 protein: ASSPGTAPIETQY; J gene: TRBJ2-5; D gene: .; V gene: TRBV11-3
CDR3 protein: ASRNKGAGANVLT; J gene: TRBJ2-6; D gene: .; V gene: TRBV6-5
CDR3 protein: ASSLSLTSGRYTGELF; J gene: TRBJ2-2; D gene: TRBD2; V gene: TRBV7-2
CDR3 protein: ASSLGVGQLVTQY; J gene: TRBJ2-5; D gene: .; V gene: TRBV7-2
CDR3 protein: ASRAGQGGGDTQY; J gene: TRBJ2-3; D gene: TRBD1; V gene: TRBV6-5
CDR3 protein: ASSRSGGTETQY; J gene: TRBJ2-5; D gene: .; V gene: TRBV3-1/TRBV3-2
CDR3 protein: ASSYRGADQPQH; J gene: TRBJ1-5; D gene: .; V gene: TRBV6-6
CDR3 protein: ASSQDRQGAINEQF; J gene: TRBJ2-1; D gene: TRBD1; V gene: TRBV4-2
CDR3 protein: ASSFPGRTNTEAF; J gene: TRBJ1-1; D gene: .; V gene: TRBV5-6
CDR3 protein: ASSFPDILKGEAF; J gene: TRBJ1-1; D gene: .; V gene: TRBV7-2
CDR3 protein: ASSSGLYGYT; J gene: TRBJ1-2; D gene: .; V gene: TRBV4-1
CDR3 protein: ASSYSAGTTEAF; J gene: TRBJ1-1; D gene: .; V gene: TRBV27